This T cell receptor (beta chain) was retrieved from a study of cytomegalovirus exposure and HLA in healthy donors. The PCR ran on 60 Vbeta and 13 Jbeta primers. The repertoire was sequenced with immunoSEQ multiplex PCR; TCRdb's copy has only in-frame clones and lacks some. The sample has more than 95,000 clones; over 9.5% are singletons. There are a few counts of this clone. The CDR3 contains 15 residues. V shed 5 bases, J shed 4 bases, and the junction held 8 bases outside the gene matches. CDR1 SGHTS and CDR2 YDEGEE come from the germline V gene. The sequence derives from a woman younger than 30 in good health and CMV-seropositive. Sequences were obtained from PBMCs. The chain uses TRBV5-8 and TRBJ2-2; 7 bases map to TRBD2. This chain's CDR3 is CASSLSGIGTGELFF. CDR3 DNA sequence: TGTGCCAGCAGTCTCAGCGGGATTGGCACCGGGGAGCTGTTTTTT.